The 7 T cell receptor beta chains below come from one sample, sequenced in a study of blood T cell repertoires in COVID-19. Measured with immunoSEQ multiplex PCR; TCRdb has only the in-frame clones, and not every one. In the table there are around 380,000 clones, roughly 86% of which are singletons. The sequenced sample was peripheral blood. The receptors stem from a human donor with acute or convalescent COVID-19. The donor label of this sample is uncertain.

The chain is built from TRBV5-1 and TRBJ2-3; D possibly corresponds to TRBD2 (5 bases). The CDR3 totals 14 residues. The ends were cut back, 4 bases at V and 5 bases at J, with 14 bases in the middle. Per the germline V gene, CDR1 is SGHRS and CDR2 is YFSETQ. The CDR3 spells CASSLSAGKDTQYF. For the CDR3, the DNA is TGCGCCAGCAGCCTGTCCGCCGGGAAAGATACGCAGTATTTT.

This chain links TRBV29-1 with TRBJ2-1; tentatively, D is TRBD1 (5 bases). The CDR3 covers 13 residues. Trimming removed 4 bases from V and 4 bases from J, with 11 bases in between. Per germline, CDR1 SQVTM and CDR2 ANQGSEA. CDR3 residues: CSVAGHRYNEQFF. CDR3 in DNA: TGCAGCGTTGCAGGACACCGATACAATGAGCAGTTCTTC.

This clone was counted only a few times. V and J are TRBV7-9 and TRBJ1-4; D unresolved. Germline V CDR1 and CDR2: SEHNR, FQNEAQ (reference sequence). The CDR3 length is 15 residues. Trimming shortened V by 4 bases and J by 8 bases, and 17 bases separated the two germline ends. CDR3 bases: TGTGCCAGCAGCTCCTTGGACCTGGAGCGGGAAAAACTGTTTTTT. Translation: CASSSLDLEREKLFF.

This chain uses TRBV4-1 with TRBJ2-7, with 9 bases identical to TRBD2. The CDR3 runs to 15 residues. In germline, CDR1 is MGHRA, CDR2 YSYEKL. J was trimmed by 6 bases and V by 4 bases; bases with no gene match: 10. The CDR3 loop reads CASSPPVAGVGEQYF. The CDR3 DNA follows: TGCGCCAGCAGCCCACCGGTAGCGGGAGTCGGCGAGCAGTACTTC.

The chain employs TRBV5-6 and TRBJ1-2, with TRBD1 matching over 7 bases. CDR3 length: 15 residues. Per germline, CDR1 SGHDT and CDR2 YYEEEE. J lost 4 bases, V lost 3 bases, and 9 bases had no gene match. The CDR3 region is CASSYGQGVGYGYTF. In DNA form, the CDR3 reads TGTGCCAGCAGCTACGGTCAGGGGGTAGGCTATGGCTACACCTTC.

V and J are TRBV27 and TRBJ2-2; tentatively, D is TRBD1 (6 bases). Looked up from germline, CDR1 is MNHEY and CDR2 is SMNVEV (reference sequence). The CDR3 runs 14 residues. V was clipped by 2 bases and J by 7 bases, with 11 bases between them. CDR3 bases: TGTGCCAGCAGTTTACAGCAGGGGATCGGGGAGCTGTTTTTT. Translation: CASSLQQGIGELFF.

This sequence joins TRBV3-1 (or the pseudogene TRBV3-2) and TRBJ2-7, with 9 bases matching TRBD2. This CDR3 contains 16 residues. Germline V gene data show CDR1 as LGHDT and CDR2 as YNNKEL (reference sequence). Trimming took 0 bases from V and 2 from J; bases not matched to a gene: 5. In nucleotides, the CDR3 is TGTGCCAGCAGCCAAGATCGAGTAGCGGGGGCCTACGAGCAGTACTTC. Translating it yields CASSQDRVAGAYEQYF.